This T cell receptor (beta chain) was sequenced during a study of sequential checkpoint blockade in melanoma (dated by TCRdb to the late 2010s). Background on the whole study: Using 1:1 randomization, the trial assigned patients either to first-line nivolumab followed by ipilimumab (arm A) or to ipilimumab followed by nivolumab (arm B). Maintenance nivolumab came after each of the two trial sequences. On the study overall, not on this receptor specifically: The response-prediction model combining TCR metrics and mutation burden needs validation in larger, independent patient cohorts.

In the paper's terms, the treatment or condition label means: randomized to nivolumab then ipilimumab (arm A) or the reverse (arm B). Prior DNA-damaging chemotherapy had not been received by any trial patient. Live CD3+CD8+ cells negative for CD19 and CD56 were sorted from thawed PBMCs on a FACS Aria II flow cytometer. The samples were obtained from melanoma patients enrolled in CheckMate 064, an open-label, randomized phase II trial testing sequential checkpoint blockade. Peripheral blood mononuclear cells were collected by leukapheresis, purified using Ficoll-Paque, and frozen in human serum containing about 10% DMSO. Purity of sorted blood CD3+CD8+ cells was verified at >98% immediately after sorting, followed by DNA extraction. Note on this clone: Its antigen target is currently unknown. Base qualities were left out, and no much larger clone turns up one base away.

TCRbeta CDR3 regions were immunosequenced from genomic DNA with the immunoSEQ Assay. Before high-throughput sequencing, genomic DNA was amplified using bias-controlled multiplex PCR. The paper's data handling went like this. To quantify the absolute abundance of each unique TCRbeta CDR3 region, the sequences were collapsed and filtered. Clonality, defined as 1 minus Pielou's evenness, was calculated using only productive rearrangements. A previously published method was used to identify clones whose frequencies were significantly greater in on-treatment samples than in baseline samples. This is the immuneACCESS table as TCRdb keeps it, with only in-frame sequences that have V and J called. A part of the clones is gone; compared with another copy, unresolved V genes explain less than half, and the rest is unexplained. The V and J calls and clone size are taken from that table; D and trimming were inferred from the DNA. For this sample there are about 12,000 clones; more than 65% appear just once. Roughly 17% of the sample rests with the top ten.

Compared with germline, V lacks 1 base and J lacks 7 bases; bases without a gene match: 4. CDR1 SGHVS and CDR2 FQNEAQ were looked up in the germline V gene. From cysteine to phenylalanine, the CDR3 is 14 amino acids long. The sequence is cut down to CDR3 DNA, 42 bases in frame from base 1. The sequencing here drew on CD8+ T cells sorted from blood (inferred from file names), taken from a patient given nivolumab and ipilimumab in sequence. The chain employs TRBV7-8 and TRBJ2-7; 10 middle bases align to TRBD2. This TCR came from a human donor with melanoma. The DNA is TGTGCCAGCAGCTTAGAAGCGGGAGGGCGGGAGCAGTACTTC. This encodes CASSLEAGGREQYF.